A single sample gave rise to the 21 T cell receptor beta chains below, sequenced in a study of graft-versus-host responses after intestinal transplantation. Here immunoSEQ multiplex PCR was the method, and the copy in TCRdb shows in-frame clones only, minus some. This repertoire shows about 5,600 clones, around 76% found once; its top ten account for 6% to 8%. Graft material was processed, releasing intraepithelial and lamina propria lymphocytes. This sample comprised ileum tissue, obtained roughly 32 weeks after intestinal transplant. Source of these receptors: a human patient who received an intestinal transplant, so some T cells may come from the graft donor.

The chain employs TRBV29-1 and TRBJ1-2, with D possibly matching TRBD1 (5 bases). Germline lookup yields CDR1 SQVTM and CDR2 ANQGSEA. The CDR3 runs to 12 residues. Trimming took 3 bases from V and 8 from J, leaving 13 bases between them. CDR3 sequence (DNA): TGCAGCGTTGATTCCGGGGACGGGGGCTACACCTTC. It yields the protein CSVDSGDGGYTF.

The genes are TRBV6-5 and TRBJ2-6, with D perhaps TRBD1 or TRBD2 (5 bases each). The V gene lost 6 bases and the J gene lost 4 bases, with 13 bases spanning the gap. CDR3 length: 15 amino acids. Germline V gives CDR1 MNHEY, CDR2 SVGAGI. In DNA form, the CDR3 reads TGTGCCAGCAGGATGGATTGGGGGGGGGCCAACGTCCTGACTTTC. Its protein is CASRMDWGGANVLTF.

The V gene is TRBV6-4, the J gene TRBJ2-3; 8 bases are shared with TRBD2. Germline assignment: CDR1 MRHNA and CDR2 SNTAGT. J was trimmed by 4 bases and V by 0 bases; bases with no gene match: 0. The CDR3 extends over 14 amino acids. As DNA, the CDR3 is TGTGCCAGCAGTGACTCGCGGGGGGCAGATACGCAGTATTTT. It yields the protein CASSDSRGADTQYF.

Notes on this clone: An end of the junction does not agree with germline; a read error may underlie this. The rearrangement uses TRBV5-1 and TRBJ1-2, with a possible D match to TRBD1 (6 bases). The germline CDR1 and CDR2 sequences are SGHRS and YFSETQ. The CDR3 runs to 14 residues. The CDR3 reads CASSPTVQGYGHTF. In nucleotides, the CDR3 is TGCGCCAGCAGCCCGACGGTACAGGGTTATGGCCACACCTTC.

The chain has TRBV6-6 and TRBJ2-2, with unresolved D. This CDR3 comprises 10 residues. The germline CDR1 and CDR2 sequences are MNHNY and SVGAGI (reference sequence). V was shortened by 11 bases and J by 5 bases, with 6 bases between the two germline ends. The CDR3 loop reads CAGQTGELFF. In DNA form, the CDR3 reads TGTGCCGGCCAGACCGGGGAGCTGTTTTTT.

The J gene is TRBJ2-3, the V gene TRBV11-2; 7 nucleotides align to TRBD2. The CDR3 sequence is 16 residues long. CDR1 is SGHAT, CDR2 FQNNGV, per germline. V lost 2 bases, J lost 6 bases, and 11 bases stayed unmatched. The CDR3 here is CASSLSRRGSGDTQYF. CDR3 nucleotides: TGTGCCAGCAGCTTATCGCGGAGGGGTAGCGGGGATACGCAGTATTTT.

V and J are TRBV19 and TRBJ2-7, with D hard to call. Deletions cut 6 bases from V and 3 bases from J, with 18 bases between. The CDR3 spans 15 residues. Per the germline V gene, CDR1 is LNHDA and CDR2 is SQIVND (reference sequence). For the CDR3, the DNA is TGTGCCAGTAGCTCAGTCCGAACCCAGGTCTACGAGCAGTACTTC. This gives the protein CASSSVRTQVYEQYF.

The V and J genes are TRBV6-5 and TRBJ2-3; the match to TRBD2 covers 12 bases. Germline V gene lookup returns CDR1 MNHEY and CDR2 SVGAGI. The V gene end was trimmed by 6 bases and the J gene end by 5 bases; junction bases not matched to a gene: 6. CDR3 length: 15 amino acids. This CDR3 reads CASSLAGGAVDTQYF. The DNA for the CDR3 is TGTGCCAGCAGCCTAGCGGGGGGGGCCGTAGATACGCAGTATTTT.

The chain couples TRBV2 to TRBJ1-5; unclear D gene. The germline V gene has CDR1 SNHLY and CDR2 FYNNEI. This CDR3 region has 13 residues. The V end was cut by 6 bases, the J end by 7 bases, with 13 bases between. DNA of the CDR3: TGTGCCAGCAGAGGAGAACAGCACCAGCCCCAGCATTTT. Its translation: CASRGEQHQPQHF.

The chain couples TRBV14 to TRBJ1-2; D uncertain. The CDR3 spans 13 residues. V gave up 1 base and J gave up 1 base, with 4 bases separating them. Germline V gene data show CDR1 as SGHDN and CDR2 as FVKESK. This chain's CDR3 is CASSQGNNYGYTF. The CDR3 DNA sequence: TGTGCCAGCAGCCAAGGGAATAACTATGGCTACACCTTC.

A single count supports this clone. Just one base apart from a much larger clone, this may be a read error. The chain is built from TRBV7-6 and TRBJ2-7; a possible D gene is TRBD2 (6 bases). The CDR3 runs to 16 residues. From germline, CDR1 is SGHVS and CDR2 FNYEAQ. Trimming left V 3 bases short and J 3 bases short, with 18 bases between. CDR3 residues: CASSFAAGNLGYEQYF. As DNA, the CDR3 is TGTGCCAGCAGCTTCGCGGCGGGAAACCTGGGCTACGAGCAGTACTTC.

The CDR3 DNA reads as TGTGCCAGCAGTCCGGATGGACAGGGCCTTTCCTACGAGCAGTACTTC. Residues: CASSPDGQGLSYEQYF. This chain joins TRBV2 and TRBJ2-7; 8 bases match TRBD1. Trimming took 5 bases from V and 1 from J; bases not matched to a gene: 10. Per germline, CDR1 SNHLY and CDR2 FYNNEI. CDR3 length: 16 residues.

V gene TRBV6-5 combines with J gene TRBJ2-2, with D maybe TRBD2 (5 bases). Trimming shortened V by 11 bases and J by 5 bases, and 15 bases separated the two germline ends. The CDR3 sequence is 13 residues long. Germline values: CDR1 MNHEY, CDR2 SVGAGI. CDR3 sequence: CAGGPAGTGELFF. For the CDR3, the DNA is TGTGCCGGCGGGCCTGCCGGGACCGGGGAGCTGTTTTTT.

The rearrangement uses TRBV27 and TRBJ2-7, with 7 bases aligning to TRBD1. The CDR3 spans 14 residues. The germline CDR1 and CDR2 sequences are MNHEY and SMNVEV (reference sequence). Unmatched junction bases numbered 5, after V lost 4 bases and J lost 2 bases. CDR3 residues: CASSSSGTAYEQYF. For the CDR3, the DNA is TGTGCCAGCAGTTCCTCCGGGACAGCCTACGAGCAGTACTTC.

This sequence joins TRBV5-6 and TRBJ2-7; 10 bases align to TRBD2. This CDR3 spans 14 amino acids. CDR1 and CDR2 from the germline V gene are SGHDT and YYEEEE. Trimming removed 4 bases from V and 7 bases from J; junction bases left unmatched: 8. The CDR3 region is CASSPGGSGREQYF. CDR3 sequence (DNA): TGTGCCAGCAGCCCGGGAGGTAGCGGGAGGGAGCAGTACTTC.

The V call is TRBV4-1, the J call TRBJ2-7; D gene unclear. The CDR3 is 16 residues long. The ends were cut back, 1 base at V and 2 bases at J, with 15 bases in the middle. Germline V gene lookup returns CDR1 MGHRA and CDR2 YSYEKL. This CDR3 is CASSQGHPGPTYEQYF. The DNA of the CDR3 is TGCGCCAGCAGCCAAGGACACCCCGGGCCCACCTACGAGCAGTACTTC.

This clone has a single count. The chain employs TRBV11-1 and TRBJ2-7, with no clear D. V lost 3 bases and J 2 bases, leaving 11 bases between the germline ends. Germline V gene data show CDR1 as SGHAT and CDR2 as FQDESV (reference sequence). The length of the CDR3 is 14 residues. DNA for the CDR3: TGTGCCAGCAGCTTTGGCGGTGGTGCCTACGAGCAGTACTTC. The encoded protein is CASSFGGGAYEQYF.

This chain links TRBV7-2 with TRBJ1-2, with 9 positions matching TRBD1. Germline CDR1 reads SGHTA; CDR2 reads FQGNSA. This CDR3 spans 16 amino acids. Trimming removed 4 bases from V and 6 bases from J; junction bases left unmatched: 12. CDR3 in amino acids: CASSSPRTGVSHGYTF. As DNA, the CDR3 is TGTGCCAGCAGCTCGCCACGGACAGGGGTGTCCCATGGCTACACCTTC.

The gene calls are TRBV6-5 and TRBJ2-7; D unclear. From germline, CDR1 is MNHEY and CDR2 SVGAGI. Trimming pared 5 bases from V and 2 bases from J, leaving 10 bases between. This CDR3 comprises 13 residues. DNA of the CDR3: TGTGCCAGCAGTGATCTGGGGACCTACGAGCAGTACTTC. Its protein is CASSDLGTYEQYF.

The rearrangement uses TRBV6-1 and TRBJ2-5; D is ambiguous. The CDR3 totals 12 residues. CDR1 and CDR2 from the germline V gene are MNHNS and SASEGT. V dropped 0 bases and J dropped 5 bases, with 4 bases sitting between them. The CDR3 sequence is CASSEAGETQYF. CDR3 in DNA: TGTGCCAGCAGTGAAGCGGGGGAGACCCAGTACTTC.

The chain employs TRBV11-2 and TRBJ2-1; D is unclear. V was cut by 0 bases and J by 2 bases, with 8 bases left in between. CDR3 length: 15 amino acids. Germline assignment: CDR1 SGHAT and CDR2 FQNNGV. As DNA, the CDR3 is TGTGCCAGCAGCTTAGATCCAACCCCCTACAATGAGCAGTTCTTC. Translating it yields CASSLDPTPYNEQFF.